The rows below give T cell receptor beta chains drawn from one sample of a study of breast tumors, draining lymph nodes, adjacent tissues. Using its own MiXCR run on the multiplex PCR reads, TCRdb lists one record per CDR3 protein. The sample carries approximately 210,000 distinct CDR3 sequences, less than 40% recorded once. Material: axillary lymph node tissue. The source of these receptors is a female donor with breast cancer. Some clones in this sample may be carry-over from other donors' samples. Both conserved end residues are part of each CDR3. The D gene is left open where the match is weak. A clone size is listed for some rows: how often the clone was seen (once, few, many), or a class if it is expanded.

D	V	size	J	DNA	CDR3
TRBD1	TRBV30	few	TRBJ2-7	TGTGCCTGGGCAACTACAGGGGGCGGCGAGCAGTACTTC	CAWATTGGGEQYF
-	TRBV6-6	-	TRBJ2-5	TGTGCCAGCAGTTATGGAGGATCGCAGAATTCACCCCAAGAGACCCAGTACTTC	CASSYGGSQNSPQETQYF
TRBD2	TRBV20-1	-	TRBJ2-3	TGCAGTGTTACCGCGGGAGGTACAGATACGCAGTATTTT	CSVTAGGTDTQYF
TRBD1	TRBV5-6	many	TRBJ1-6	TGTGCCAGCAGCCCCACGGGACAGGGTAATTCACCCCTCCACTTT	CASSPTGQGNSPLHF
TRBD1	TRBV5-1	many	TRBJ2-7	TGCGCCAGCACCATGGGACAGGGGACAGAGCAGTACTTC	CASTMGQGTEQYF
TRBD1	TRBV5-1	many	TRBJ1-4	TGCGCCAGCAGTTCCACAGGGGATGGTGCTGAAAAACTGTTTTTT	CASSSTGDGAEKLFF
TRBD2	TRBV7-2	-	TRBJ2-5	TGTGCCAGCAGCTTACGTAGCGGGGGGGGGTACCAAGAGACCCAGTACTTC	CASSLRSGGGYQETQYF
TRBD1	TRBV6-6	many	TRBJ1-5	TGTGCCAGCAGTTACACCGGACAGGGGGCCCGTCAGCCCCAGCATTTT	CASSYTGQGARQPQHF
TRBD2	TRBV15	many	TRBJ2-3	TGTGCCACCAGCAGAGATTGGGGTAGCGGGAGATCAGATACGCAGTATTTT	CATSRDWGSGRSDTQYF
TRBD2	TRBV6-2/TRBV6-3	many	TRBJ2-7	TGTGCCAGCCGTTATTTATCTAGCGGAGCCTACGAGCAGTACTTC	CASRYLSSGAYEQYF
-	TRBV11-2	many	TRBJ2-7	TGTGCCAGCAGCCGGCAGGGCGGGACAACCTACGAGCAGTACTTC	CASSRQGGTTYEQYF
-	TRBV29-1	few	TRBJ1-2	TGCAGCGTTGAGAATCCCGGGACATTCTATGGCTACACCTTC	CSVENPGTFYGYTF
TRBD2	TRBV29-1	once	TRBJ2-1	TGCAGCGTTGAAGAGGGACTAGCGTTTAATGAGCAGTTCTTC	CSVEEGLAFNEQFF
TRBD2	TRBV20-1	many	TRBJ2-3	TGCAGTGCTAGAGATGGAGGGAGGGCCACGGATACGCAGTATTTT	CSARDGGRATDTQYF
TRBD2	TRBV24-1	-	TRBJ2-2	TGTGCCACCCCAGAGCGGGAGGGCCTTGGCAGGGAGCTGTTTTTT	CATPEREGLGRELFF
-	TRBV7-2	many	TRBJ2-1	TGTGCCAGCAGCCCACCGGGGGAGCAGTTCTTC	CASSPPGEQFF